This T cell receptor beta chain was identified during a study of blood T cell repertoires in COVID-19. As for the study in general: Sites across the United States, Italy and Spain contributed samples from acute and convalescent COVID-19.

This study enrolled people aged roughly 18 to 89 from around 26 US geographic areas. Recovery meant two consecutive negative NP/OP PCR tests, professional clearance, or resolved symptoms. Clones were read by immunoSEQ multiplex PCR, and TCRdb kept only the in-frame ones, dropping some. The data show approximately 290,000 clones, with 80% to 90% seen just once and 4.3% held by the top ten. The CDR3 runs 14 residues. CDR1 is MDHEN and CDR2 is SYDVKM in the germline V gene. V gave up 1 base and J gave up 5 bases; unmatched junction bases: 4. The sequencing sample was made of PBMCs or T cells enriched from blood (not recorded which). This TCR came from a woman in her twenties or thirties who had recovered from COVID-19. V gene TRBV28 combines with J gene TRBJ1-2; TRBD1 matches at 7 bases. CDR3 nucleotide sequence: TGTGCCAGCAGTTTATTAGGACAGGCTTATGGCTACACCTTC. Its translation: CASSLLGQAYGYTF.